Listed below are T cell receptor beta chains from one sample, sequenced in a study of blood T cell repertoires in COVID-19. TCRdb keeps only in-frame clones here, not all; method: immunoSEQ multiplex PCR. The profile shows around 74,000 clones, about 90% of them singletons. The sequenced material came from peripheral blood. These receptors were taken from a man aged 45-65 years with active COVID-19. The conserved cysteine and the conserved F or W are not part of the CDR3 here. The order of the fields is V gene, CDR3 protein.

v_call: TRBV18
cdr3_aa: ASSPPGQGAADTQY

v_call: TRBV29-1
cdr3_aa: SVAEGQTDTQY

v_call: TRBV7-6
cdr3_aa: ASSPLAASYNEQF

v_call: TRBV6-6
cdr3_aa: ASSYSELNTEAF

v_call: TRBV2
cdr3_aa: ASSWGGGNQPQH

v_call: TRBV7-8
cdr3_aa: ASSRGWGADTQY

v_call: TRBV27
cdr3_aa: ASSPFLRDRGWSNQPQH

v_call: TRBV28
cdr3_aa: ASGPTRTGDYGYT

v_call: TRBV30
cdr3_aa: AWIRPGETQY

v_call: TRBV29-1
cdr3_aa: SGLSWTEAF

v_call: TRBV5-1
cdr3_aa: ASSLPLGEQF

v_call: TRBV5-1
cdr3_aa: ASSLVGLGETQY

v_call: TRBV28
cdr3_aa: ASSLWGQQETQY

v_call: TRBV3-1/TRBV3-2
cdr3_aa: ASSLGHLNTEAF

v_call: TRBV19
cdr3_aa: ASSRSQGAGEQY

v_call: TRBV19
cdr3_aa: ASSDSGNQPQH